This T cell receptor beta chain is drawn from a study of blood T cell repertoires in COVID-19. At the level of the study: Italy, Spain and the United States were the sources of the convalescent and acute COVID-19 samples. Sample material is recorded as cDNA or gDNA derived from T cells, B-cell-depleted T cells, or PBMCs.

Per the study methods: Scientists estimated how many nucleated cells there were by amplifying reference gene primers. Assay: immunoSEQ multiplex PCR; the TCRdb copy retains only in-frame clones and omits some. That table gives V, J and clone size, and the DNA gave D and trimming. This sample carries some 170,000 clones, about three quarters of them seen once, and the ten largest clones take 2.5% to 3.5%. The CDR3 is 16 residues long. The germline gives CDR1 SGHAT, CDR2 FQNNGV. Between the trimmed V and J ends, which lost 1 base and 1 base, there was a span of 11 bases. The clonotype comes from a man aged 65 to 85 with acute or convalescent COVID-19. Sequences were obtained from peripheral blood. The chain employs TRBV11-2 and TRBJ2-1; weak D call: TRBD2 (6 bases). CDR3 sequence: CASSLGLVESYNEQFF. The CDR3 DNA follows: TGTGCCAGCAGCTTAGGACTAGTCGAATCCTACAATGAGCAGTTCTTC.